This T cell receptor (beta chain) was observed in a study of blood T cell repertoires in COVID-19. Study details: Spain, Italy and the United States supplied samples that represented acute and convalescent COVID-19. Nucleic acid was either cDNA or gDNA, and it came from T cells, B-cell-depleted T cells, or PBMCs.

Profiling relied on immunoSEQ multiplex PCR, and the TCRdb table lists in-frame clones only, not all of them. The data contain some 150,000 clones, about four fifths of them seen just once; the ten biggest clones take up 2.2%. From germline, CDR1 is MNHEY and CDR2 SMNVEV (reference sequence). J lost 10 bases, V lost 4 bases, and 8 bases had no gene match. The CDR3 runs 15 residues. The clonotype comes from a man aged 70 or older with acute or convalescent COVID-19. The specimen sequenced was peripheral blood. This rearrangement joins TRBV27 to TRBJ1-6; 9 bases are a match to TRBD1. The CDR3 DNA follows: TGTGCCAGCAGTTGGGACAGGGACGGTGAGTCACCCCTCCACTTT. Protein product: CASSWDRDGESPLHF.